A single T cell receptor beta chain is shown here with its context. These data come from a study of blood T cells in healthy people across ages. Whole-study context: Researchers report that template switching captured about one barcoded beta molecule per two T cells.

The germline gives CDR1 LGHNA, CDR2 YSLEER. The CDR3 sequence is 13 residues long. With a J-beta primer mix and a sample-barcoded 5' primer, a second PCR ran roughly 6 to 11 cycles. Through a template-switch adaptor with 12 random nucleotides, each cDNA molecule received a tag. TCRdb itself ran the 5' RACE reads through MiXCR, one entry per CDR3 protein. The sample has over 600,000 distinct CDR3 sequences, about 47% seen once; the top ten hold roughly 18%. Sample donors were healthy Caucasian individuals that came from Russia, aged roughly 6 to 90. This TCR was sampled from a man older than 75 in good health. V and J are TRBV4-3 and TRBJ2-1; D is undetermined. The end of the DNA fits TRBJ2-7 better, so the J call may be wrong. Sequencing was carried out using blood. The CDR3 spells CASSQERPNEQYF. Here the CDR3 DNA reads TGCGCCAGCAGCCAAGAGCGGCCGAATGAGCAGTACTTC.